This T cell receptor beta chain was profiled in a study of blood T cell repertoires in COVID-19. Turning to the study itself: T cells, B-cell-depleted T cells, or PBMCs supplied cDNA or gDNA.

The authors' processing: Nucleated cell number was recorded as an estimate derived from reference gene primer amplification. The protocol was immunoSEQ multiplex PCR, while the TCRdb copy is restricted to in-frame clones and leaves out a portion. The V and J calls and clone size come from that table; D and trimming were worked out from the DNA. This sample has roughly 130,000 clones, with about four fifths found just once. CDR1 SGDLS and CDR2 YYNGEE come from the germline V gene. This CDR3 has 19 amino acids. Trimming at V came to 3 bases and at J to 5 bases, leaving 19 bases not matched to a gene. This clone has more than one count but fewer than ten.

Sequenced input: peripheral blood. The rearrangement uses TRBV9 and TRBJ1-4, with 7 positions matching TRBD1. This clonotype was sampled from a woman aged 80 or over with acute or convalescent COVID-19. The CDR3 DNA follows: TGTGCCAGCAGCGCCTCATCTTCCGGGACAGCCGTCGGAAATGAAAAACTGTTTTTT. It codes for CASSASSSGTAVGNEKLFF. The full variable domain, rest sourced from reference TRBV9 and TRBJ1-4, is DSGVTQTPKHLITATGQRVTLRCSPRSGDLSVYWYQQSLDQGLQFLIQYYNGEERAKGNILERFSAQQFPDLHSELNLSSLELGDSALYFCASSASSSGTAVGNEKLFFGSGTQLSVL.